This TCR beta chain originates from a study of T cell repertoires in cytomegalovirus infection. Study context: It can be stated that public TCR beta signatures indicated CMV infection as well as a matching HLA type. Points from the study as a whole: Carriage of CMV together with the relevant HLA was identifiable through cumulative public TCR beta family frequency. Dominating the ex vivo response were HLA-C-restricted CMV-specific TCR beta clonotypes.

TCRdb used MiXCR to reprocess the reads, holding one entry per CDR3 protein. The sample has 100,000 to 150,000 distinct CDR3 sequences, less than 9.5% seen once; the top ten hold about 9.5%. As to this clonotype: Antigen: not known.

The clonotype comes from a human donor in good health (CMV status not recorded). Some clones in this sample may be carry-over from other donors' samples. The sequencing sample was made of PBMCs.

The CDR3 reads CASSPPSLLGEAFF. CDR3 nucleotide sequence: TGTGCCAGCAGCCCACCCTCCCTCCTCGGGGAAGCTTTCTTT. The V call is TRBV9, the J call TRBJ1-1; D is uncertain. The CDR3 has 14 amino acids. Trimming left V 4 bases short and J 8 bases short, with 18 bases between. Germline V lookup: CDR1 SGDLS, CDR2 YYNGEE. Full variable domain (outside the CDR3, taken from reference TRBV9 and TRBJ1-1): DSGVTQTPKHLITATGQRVTLRCSPRSGDLSVYWYQQSLDQGLQFLIQYYNGEERAKGNILERFSAQQFPDLHSELNLSSLELGDSALYFCASSPPSLLGEAFFGQGTRLTVV.